The 8 T cell receptor beta chains below all came from one sample that was sequenced in a study of shared T cell receptors in the human thymus. Repertoires were generated with immunoSEQ multiplex PCR, while TCRdb's copy carries only in-frame clones and drops some. The profile shows under 450,000 clones, more than 85% of them singletons. Sequenced: thymocytes. The receptors come from a human donor.

The chain links TRBV30 to TRBJ2-1, with 11 bases lining up with TRBD2. This CDR3 spans 16 amino acids. The ends lost 5 bases at V and 4 bases at J; junction bases unmatched: 10. Germline V CDR1 and CDR2: GTSNPN, SVGIG (reference sequence). The CDR3 DNA follows: TGTGCCTGGGGACCGGGACTAGCGGAGCCTTACAATGAGCAGTTCTTC. Protein product: CAWGPGLAEPYNEQFF.

The rearrangement links TRBV6-1 to TRBJ1-1, with TRBD1 identical over 10 bases. There are 18 residues in the CDR3. V gave up 3 bases and J gave up 5 bases; unmatched junction bases: 15. Germline CDR1 MNHNS, CDR2 SASEGT. In nucleotides, the CDR3 is TGTGCCAGCAGTGATCACATCCGGGACAGGGGATGGGGGACTGAAGCTTTCTTT. This codes for CASSDHIRDRGWGTEAFF.

The V and J genes are TRBV4-2 and TRBJ1-5; TRBD1 aligns across 9 bases. The germline V gene encodes CDR1 LGHNA and CDR2 YNFKEQ. The CDR3 is 16 amino acids. V was clipped by 1 base and J by 2 bases; unmatched bases: 3. DNA of the CDR3: TGTGCCAGCAGCCAAGCTCGGACAGGGGGCAATCAGCCCCAGCATTTT. As protein: CASSQARTGGNQPQHF.

J is TRBJ2-5 and V is TRBV28; D is possibly TRBD1 or TRBD2 (5 bases each). Germline CDR1 reads MDHEN; CDR2 reads SYDVKM. V lost 6 bases and J 2 bases, leaving 16 bases between the germline ends. This CDR3 region has 15 residues. The CDR3 reads CASRAEGRLQETQYF. CDR3 in DNA: TGTGCCAGCAGGGCCGAGGGGCGGCTACAAGAGACCCAGTACTTC.

This chain uses TRBV5-6 with TRBJ1-2; TRBD1 might be the D (6 bases). Germline loops: CDR1 SGHDT, CDR2 YYEEEE. The CDR3 length is 14 residues. Trimming removed 3 bases at V and 8 bases at J, with 17 bases between. The CDR3 DNA follows: TGTGCCAGCAGCTCCTATAGGGGGTTCTCCGGCTACACCTTC. This encodes CASSSYRGFSGYTF.

The rearrangement links TRBV28 to TRBJ1-5, with D uncertain. Per germline, CDR1 MDHEN and CDR2 SYDVKM. The length of the CDR3 is 12 residues. Trimming left V 5 bases short and J 7 bases short, with 9 bases between. CDR3: CASSPSEQPQHF. The DNA of the CDR3 is TGTGCCAGCAGTCCGAGTGAACAGCCCCAGCATTTT.

The chain has TRBV5-8 and TRBJ2-7; perhaps TRBD2 as D (6 bases). Trimming shortened V by 2 bases and J by 0 bases, and 12 bases separated the two germline ends. The CDR3 is 15 amino acids. The germline V gene encodes CDR1 SGHTS and CDR2 YDEGEE. This CDR3 is CASSFSGGSSYEQYF. The CDR3 coding sequence is TGTGCCAGCAGCTTTAGCGGTGGGAGCTCCTACGAGCAGTACTTC.

The chain couples TRBV12-5 to TRBJ2-1, with 9 bases identical to TRBD2. V was pared by 0 bases and J by 2 bases, with 2 bases of the junction left unmatched. The germline CDR1 and CDR2 sequences are LGHNT and FRNRAP. The CDR3 runs 16 residues. Here the CDR3 reads CASGLVLAGTYNEQFF. CDR3 DNA: TGTGCTAGTGGTTTGGTCCTAGCGGGGACCTACAATGAGCAGTTCTTC.